The rows below give T cell receptor beta chains drawn from one sample of a study of patients and donors after allogeneic stem cell transplantation. A single record per CDR3 protein comes from TCRdb applying MiXCR to the RT-PCR reads. The sample shows approximately 160,000 distinct CDR3 sequences, approximately 24% of them seen only once. Sequencing was performed on blood, either unsorted or a sorted T cell fraction (not recorded which). The receptor set was obtained from a human donor who was either an allogeneic HSCT recipient or a stem cell or donor lymphocyte infusion donor (not recorded which). It is not recorded whose cells these are; they may come from a transplant donor. The CDR3 runs from the conserved cysteine through the conserved F or W. The order of the fields is V gene, D gene, CDR3 length, J gene, clone size, CDR3 protein, CDR3 DNA. D genes are given only for firm matches. Clone size is not always given. Where it is, it says once, few, many or a class for expanded clones.

TRBV4-2	.	16	TRBJ2-5	.	CASSRDMAGVQETQYF	TGTGCCAGCAGCCGCGATATGGCAGGGGTGCAAGAGACCCAGTACTTC
TRBV3-1	.	13	TRBJ1-2	many	CASSQAGSDGYTF	TGTGCCAGCAGCCAAGCAGGGTCCGATGGCTACACCTTC
TRBV18	.	15	TRBJ2-7	.	CASSSGTQQPYEQYF	TGTGCCAGCTCCTCTGGGACTCAGCAGCCCTACGAGCAGTACTTC
TRBV29-1	.	12	TRBJ2-2	few	CSVESRTGELFF	TGCAGCGTTGAATCGCGTACCGGGGAGCTGTTTTTT
TRBV12-3/TRBV12-4	.	13	TRBJ1-2	many	CASSRGAGVGYTF	TGTGCCAGCAGTCGTGGTGCAGGGGTCGGCTACACCTTC
TRBV3-1	TRBD1	16	TRBJ2-1	.	CASSQSLGTVYNEQFF	TGTGCCAGCAGCCAATCACTGGGGACAGTATACAATGAGCAGTTCTTC
TRBV9	.	15	TRBJ1-2	.	CASSYSPLVNYGYTF	TGTGCCAGCAGCTACTCCCCGCTAGTCAACTATGGCTACACCTTC
TRBV5-1	.	15	TRBJ2-3	.	CASSPRWGEADTQYF	TGCGCCAGCAGCCCCCGATGGGGGGAAGCAGATACGCAGTATTTT
TRBV15	.	11	TRBJ2-5	.	CATSSAETQYF	TGTGCCACCAGCTCGGCGGAGACCCAGTACTTC
TRBV25-1	.	15	TRBJ1-1	.	CASSELGGQNTEAFF	TGTGCCAGCAGTGAATTAGGGGGACAGAACACTGAAGCTTTCTTT
TRBV2	TRBD1	14	TRBJ2-5	few	CATRGTRGQETQYF	TGTGCCACCAGGGGCACCAGGGGGCAGGAGACCCAGTACTTC
TRBV5-6	.	13	TRBJ2-1	.	CASSLRQPGEQFF	TGTGCCAGCAGCTTAAGACAGCCGGGTGAGCAGTTCTTC
TRBV6-5	.	13	TRBJ1-2	few	CASSYGGDYGHTF	TGTGCCAGCAGTTATGGGGGCGACTATGGCCACACCTTC
TRBV28	.	14	TRBJ2-2	.	CASSSGEDTGELFF	TGTGCCAGCAGTTCAGGGGAGGACACCGGGGAGCTGTTTTTT
TRBV3-1	.	16	TRBJ1-1	.	CASSLRFGGLNTEAFF	TGTGCCAGCAGCCTAAGATTCGGGGGGCTGAACACTGAAGCTTTCTTT
TRBV29-1	.	13	TRBJ2-3	once	CSVEAFSTDTQYF	TGCAGCGTTGAGGCTTTTTCCACAGATACGCAGTATTTT
TRBV5-1	.	14	TRBJ2-1	few	CASTRRQPGGEQFF	TGCGCCAGCACGAGGAGACAGCCTGGAGGGGAGCAGTTCTTC
TRBV3-1	.	18	TRBJ2-5	few	CASSQEKGIKMKLETQYF	TGTGCCAGCAGCCAAGAGAAGGGGATTAAAATGAAACTGGAGACCCAGTACTTC
TRBV20-1	.	14	TRBJ1-3	few	CSAREMSSGNTIYF	TGCAGTGCTAGAGAGATGAGCTCTGGAAACACCATATATTTT
TRBV4-3	.	14	TRBJ2-7	few	CASSHRTYRDEQYF	TGCGCCAGCAGCCATCGGACCTACCGGGACGAGCAGTACTTC
TRBV6-6	.	17	TRBJ2-5	.	CASSYPDWGGKQETQYF	TGTGCCAGCAGTTACCCCGATTGGGGCGGAAAACAAGAGACCCAGTACTTC
TRBV15	.	16	TRBJ2-6	.	CATSRGRHSGANVLTF	TGTGCCACCAGCAGAGGACGGCACTCTGGGGCCAACGTCCTGACTTTC
TRBV5-1	.	15	TRBJ2-3	few	CASSLVGRGTDTQYF	TGCGCCAGCAGCTTGGTAGGTCGGGGGACGGATACGCAGTATTTT
TRBV20-1	TRBD2	18	TRBJ2-3	.	CSAAALAGENSRTDTQYF	TGCAGTGCCGCGGCCCTAGCGGGGGAAAATTCTCGCACAGATACGCAGTATTTT
TRBV5-1	.	13	TRBJ2-5	.	CASSFGQQETQYF	TGCGCCAGCAGCTTTGGACAGCAAGAGACCCAGTACTTC
TRBV4-2	.	13	TRBJ2-1	.	CASNLGDGDEQFF	TGTGCCAGCAACCTGGGCGACGGTGATGAGCAGTTCTTC
TRBV29-1	.	11	TRBJ1-1	.	CSVEEGLEAFF	TGCAGCGTTGAGGAGGGTTTGGAGGCTTTCTTT
TRBV27	.	15	TRBJ2-1	.	CASSLGVISYNEQFF	TGTGCCAGCAGTTTAGGGGTCATCTCCTACAATGAGCAGTTCTTC
TRBV3-1	.	15	TRBJ2-5	few	CASSVEGRLQETQYF	TGTGCCAGCAGCGTTGAGGGACGTCTCCAAGAGACCCAGTACTTC
TRBV6-5	.	14	TRBJ2-7	.	CASSYSMSAGEQYF	TGTGCCAGCAGTTACTCGATGTCCGCGGGAGAGCAGTACTTC
TRBV6-6	.	15	TRBJ1-6	once	CASSYSRGHHSPLHF	TGTGCCAGCAGTTACTCGAGGGGACACCATTCACCCCTCCACTTT
TRBV29-1	TRBD1	15	TRBJ1-2	.	CSVAPGGQGYYGYTF	TGCAGCGTTGCCCCTGGGGGACAGGGGTACTATGGCTACACCTTC
TRBV10-3	.	14	TRBJ2-1	.	CATLVAGLYNEQFF	TGTGCCACCCTTGTTGCGGGGCTTTACAATGAGCAGTTCTTC
TRBV13	.	15	TRBJ1-2	.	CASSLGGRPNYGYTF	TGTGCCAGCAGCTTAGGGGGACGGCCTAACTATGGCTACACCTTC
TRBV9	.	14	TRBJ2-4	.	CASSPTEGWDIQYF	TGTGCCAGCAGCCCCACGGAGGGGTGGGACATTCAGTACTTC
TRBV6-1	TRBD1	15	TRBJ1-5	.	CASSEGGQADQPQHF	TGTGCCAGCAGTGAAGGGGGACAGGCTGATCAGCCCCAGCATTTT
TRBV20-1	.	13	TRBJ2-2	.	CSASELNTGELFF	TGCAGTGCTAGTGAACTGAACACCGGGGAGCTGTTTTTT
TRBV12-3/TRBV12-4	.	16	TRBJ2-5	few	CASSSLGVGFFETQYF	TGTGCCAGCAGTTCCCTGGGGGTGGGGTTCTTCGAGACCCAGTACTTC
TRBV5-1	.	15	TRBJ1-5	.	CASSSISDGNQPQHF	TGCGCCAGCAGCTCGATCAGTGATGGCAATCAGCCCCAGCATTTT
TRBV6-5	TRBD1	15	TRBJ1-6	many	CASRLPGTGRSPLHF	TGTGCCAGCAGGCTTCCCGGGACAGGGAGGTCACCCCTCCACTTT
TRBV10-3	TRBD2	16	TRBJ2-1	few	CAISESLREGTNEQFF	TGTGCCATCAGTGAGTCGTTGCGGGAGGGAACCAATGAGCAGTTCTTC
TRBV5-1	.	14	TRBJ2-1	.	CASSADRSYNEQFF	TGCGCCAGCAGCGCAGACAGGTCCTACAATGAGCAGTTCTTC
TRBV12-3/TRBV12-4	.	12	TRBJ2-3	few	CASSEVPDTQYF	TGTGCCAGCAGCGAGGTGCCGGATACGCAGTATTTT
TRBV2	.	13	TRBJ1-1	few	CASRGAGMTEAFF	TGTGCCAGCAGGGGGGCAGGCATGACTGAAGCTTTCTTT
TRBV27	TRBD2	16	TRBJ2-3	.	CASSLRTSGFTDTQYF	TGTGCCAGCAGCCTTCGGACTAGCGGATTCACAGATACGCAGTATTTT
TRBV5-6	.	11	TRBJ2-7	few	CASSSTYEQYF	TGTGCCAGCAGCTCCACCTACGAGCAGTACTTC
TRBV9	.	12	TRBJ2-2	few	CASSKPPGELFF	TGTGCCAGCAGCAAACCTCCCGGGGAGCTGTTTTTT
TRBV2	TRBD2	13	TRBJ2-1	few	CASRLEETSGQFF	TGTGCCAGCAGGTTGGAGGAGACTAGCGGGCAGTTCTTC
TRBV4-2	.	13	TRBJ1-5	.	CASSAQGDQPQHF	TGTGCCAGCAGCGCCCAGGGAGATCAGCCCCAGCATTTT
TRBV7-9	.	13	TRBJ1-2	few	CASRSAGGYGYTF	TGTGCCAGCAGGTCGGCCGGGGGCTATGGCTACACCTTC
TRBV27	.	12	TRBJ1-1	few	CASSLIGAEAFF	TGTGCCAGCAGTTTGATAGGGGCGGAAGCTTTCTTT
TRBV7-9	TRBD1	15	TRBJ1-1	many	CASSSWTGTDSEAFF	TGTGCCAGCAGCTCTTGGACAGGGACTGATTCTGAAGCTTTCTTT
TRBV19	.	16	TRBJ1-1	.	CASSIIRSAVNTEAFF	TGTGCCAGTAGTATTATTCGGTCTGCGGTGAACACTGAAGCTTTCTTT
TRBV29-1	.	12	TRBJ1-1	many	CSVGTVNTEAFF	TGCAGCGTTGGGACGGTGAACACTGAAGCTTTCTTT
TRBV7-9	TRBD1	15	TRBJ1-1	few	CASSPEDRGYPEAFF	TGTGCCAGCAGCCCAGAGGACAGGGGGTACCCTGAAGCTTTCTTT
TRBV29-1	TRBD1	12	TRBJ1-1	few	CSAGQKNTEAFF	TGCAGCGCGGGACAGAAGAACACTGAAGCTTTCTTT
TRBV27	.	16	TRBJ1-2	.	CASSHYRQDALYGYTF	TGTGCCAGCAGCCACTATCGACAGGATGCGCTATATGGCTACACCTTC
TRBV10-3	TRBD2	16	TRBJ2-1	.	CAISDAGTSGYNEQFF	TGTGCCATCAGTGATGCCGGGACTAGCGGCTACAATGAGCAGTTCTTC
TRBV20-1	.	15	TRBJ1-3	.	CSATETGKRGNTIYF	TGCAGTGCTACAGAGACAGGCAAACGTGGAAACACCATATATTTT